This section outlines one TCR beta chain sequence together with its context. The record originates from a study of blood T cell repertoires in COVID-19. In the study overall: Samples representing acute and convalescent COVID-19 were sourced from the United States, Italy and Spain. T cells, B-cell-depleted T cells, or PBMCs provided the cDNA or gDNA that served as material.

As originally analysed: By means of reference gene primer amplification, nucleated cell counts were estimated. Sequenced by immunoSEQ multiplex PCR; TCRdb stores in-frame clones only, minus some. V, J and clone size reflect that table, while D and trimming were determined from the DNA. The data show fewer than 130,000 clones, with roughly two thirds seen just once and about 6% held by the top ten. V shed 5 bases and J shed 4 bases, with 14 bases lying between them. Germline CDR1 reads LNHDA; CDR2 reads SQIVND (reference sequence). The CDR3 loop spans 14 amino acids. J is TRBJ1-2 and V is TRBV19, with D tentatively TRBD1 (5 bases). Sequenced sample: peripheral blood. The TCR was taken from a man at least 80 years old with acute or convalescent COVID-19. The CDR3 sequence is CASSWGPSPYGYTF. DNA for the CDR3: TGTGCCAGTAGTTGGGGCCCAAGCCCCTATGGCTACACCTTC. Full variable domain (rest looked up from reference TRBV19 and TRBJ1-2): DGGITQSPKYLFRKEGQNVTLSCEQNLNHDAMYWYRQDPGQGLRLIYYSQIVNDFQKGDIAEGYSVSREKKESFPLTVTSAQKNPTAFYLCASSWGPSPYGYTFGSGTRLTVV.